What follows are 16 T cell receptor beta chains derived from one specimen sequenced in a study. TCRdb ran MiXCR on the 5' RACE reads and lists one entry per CDR3 protein. In the table there are just over 60,000 distinct CDR3 sequences, under 35% of which are singletons. Sequencing was carried out using tumor-infiltrating naive CD4+ T cells sorted from the breast tumor. Subset meaning: naive CD4+ T cells, CD4+CD45RA+CD25-. The receptors stem from a female donor with breast cancer.

The chain carries TRBV4-2 and TRBJ1-5; no clear D gene. The germline V gene has CDR1 LGHNA and CDR2 YNFKEQ. Deletions cut 1 base from V and 0 bases from J, with 10 bases between. The length of the CDR3 is 16 residues. In nucleotides, the CDR3 is TGTGCCAGCAGCCAAGGTACACCTGATAGCAATCAGCCCCAGCATTTT. Its translation is CASSQGTPDSNQPQHF.

This clonotype was observed many times. The chain carries TRBV12-3 or TRBV12-4 and TRBJ1-5, with 9 nucleotides matching TRBD1. With V trimmed by 3 bases and J by 3 bases, 3 bases remained unmatched. The CDR3 covers 15 residues. CDR3 loop: CASSFGTGYNQPQHF. The DNA for the CDR3 is TGTGCCAGCAGTTTTGGGACAGGGTACAATCAGCCCCAGCATTTT.

The CDR3 here is CASSLAQGTDTQYF. CDR3 nucleotide sequence: TGTGCCAGCAGCTTAGCTCAGGGCACAGATACGCAGTATTTT. V usage is TRBV7-2 and J usage is TRBJ2-3; no definite D call. The length of the CDR3 is 14 residues. Germline CDR1 reads SGHTA; CDR2 reads FQGNSA. With 0 bases removed from V and 1 base from J, the gap between germline ends came to 5 bases.

Turning to this clonotype: A single base separates this from a much larger clone, so it may be a read error. The V gene is TRBV6-1, the J gene TRBJ2-3; D is uncertain. Germline lookup yields CDR1 MNHNS and CDR2 SASEGT. V shed 4 bases and J shed 5 bases, with 19 bases lying between them. This CDR3 contains 16 residues. The CDR3 here is CASSGARALTGDTQYF. The CDR3 DNA reads as TGTGCCAGCAGTGGTGCACGGGCCCTTACCGGAGATACGCAGTATTTT.

This clonotype was detected only a few times. V gene TRBV6-5 combines with J gene TRBJ2-1; D not certain. V was cut by 0 bases and J by 5 bases, with 14 bases left in between. Germline V gives CDR1 MNHEY, CDR2 SVGAGI. The CDR3 runs 16 residues. The CDR3 region has the DNA TGTGCCAGCAGTTACTCGAGACATGCCGGTAACAATGAGCAGTTCTTC. Its translation is CASSYSRHAGNNEQFF.

The chain joins TRBV27 to TRBJ1-2; TRBD1 matches 7 bases. Germline CDR1 is MNHEY and CDR2 is SMNVEV (reference sequence). This CDR3 has 14 amino acids. The trim removed 7 bases at V and 4 bases at J, leaving 9 bases unmatched. The CDR3 reads CASISPGQLYGYTF. The DNA for the CDR3 is TGTGCCAGCATCTCCCCGGGACAGCTCTATGGCTACACCTTC.

The rearrangement joins TRBV4-2 to TRBJ2-7; no clear D. The germline V gene encodes CDR1 LGHNA and CDR2 YNFKEQ. CDR3 length equals 14 residues. The V end was cut by 1 base, the J end by 0 bases, with 7 bases between. In DNA, the CDR3 is TGTGCCAGCAGCCAAGCTGTTGCCTCCTACGAGCAGTACTTC. This codes for CASSQAVASYEQYF.

This clonotype was found a few times. The chain carries TRBV12-3 or TRBV12-4 and TRBJ2-2, with 9 bases lining up with TRBD1. This CDR3 region has 15 residues. Germline trimming cut 4 bases from V and 5 bases from J; bases unmatched to any gene: 5. The CDR3 nucleotides are TGTGCCAGCAGTTACCGACAGGGGGGTACCGGGGAGCTGTTTTTT. Its protein product is CASSYRQGGTGELFF.

The gene calls are TRBV7-3 and TRBJ2-3, with 9 bases matching TRBD2. The CDR3 totals 15 residues. V lost 5 bases, J lost 5 bases, and 8 bases stayed unmatched. Germline V gene lookup returns CDR1 SGHTA and CDR2 FQGTGA. The DNA of the CDR3 is TGTGCCAGCAGCCACGGGGGCGGGAGGGGAGATACGCAGTATTTT. As protein: CASSHGGGRGDTQYF.

This rearrangement joins TRBV20-1 to TRBJ2-7; 10 bases fit TRBD1. J gave up 6 bases and V 6 bases, and 8 bases lay outside the gene matches. There are 13 residues in the CDR3. The germline V gene has CDR1 DFQATT and CDR2 SNEGSKA (reference sequence). The CDR3, as DNA: TGCAGTGCCAGACAGGGGGCGTCGGGCGAGCAGTACTTC. Protein: CSARQGASGEQYF.

The table lists this clonotype with a few counts. The chain joins TRBV20-1 to TRBJ2-2, with D unclear. Trimming shortened V by 3 bases and J by 2 bases, and 13 bases separated the two germline ends. The CDR3 sequence is 15 residues long. From germline, CDR1 is DFQATT and CDR2 SNEGSKA (reference sequence). CDR3 bases: TGCAGTGCTAGGGATAGAGTTATTAACACCGGGGAGCTGTTTTTT. Protein: CSARDRVINTGELFF.

The V gene is TRBV12-3 or TRBV12-4, the J gene TRBJ2-3; D gene unclear. The CDR3 runs to 15 residues. Trimming left V 1 base short and J 0 bases short, with 8 bases between. The CDR3 loop reads CASSLGGWSTDTQYF. Written as DNA, the CDR3 is TGTGCCAGCAGTTTAGGGGGATGGAGCACAGATACGCAGTATTTT.

This chain joins TRBV30 and TRBJ1-2; weak D call: TRBD1 (5 bases). Germline lookup yields CDR1 GTSNPN and CDR2 SVGIG (reference sequence). The CDR3 covers 12 residues. The V end was cut by 6 bases, the J end by 4 bases, with 12 bases between. As DNA, the CDR3 is TGTGCCTGTAAGAGGGGTTCCTATGGCTACACCTTC. It codes for CACKRGSYGYTF. Full variable domain (rest looked up from reference TRBV30 and TRBJ1-2): SQTIHQWPATLVQPVGSPLSLECTVEGTSNPNLYWYRQAAGRGLQLLFYSVGIGQISSEVPQNLSASRPQDRQFILSSKKLLLSDSGFYLCACKRGSYGYTFGSGTRLTVV.

The table lists this clonotype with a few counts. The chain recombines TRBV20-1 with TRBJ1-2; 7 bases are a match to TRBD1. There are 15 residues in the CDR3. V gave up 5 bases and J gave up 8 bases; unmatched junction bases: 17. Germline lookup yields CDR1 DFQATT and CDR2 SNEGSKA (reference sequence). CDR3 sequence (DNA): TGCAGTGCTCCACTCGGGACAGCCACTTGGGGAGGCTACACCTTC. This encodes CSAPLGTATWGGYTF.

Notes on this clonotype: A clone one base away is much larger, so this may be a read error. No conserved phenylalanine or tryptophan is present at the end of the CDR3, so a read error is the likely explanation. The V and J genes are TRBV5-1 and TRBJ2-2, with a weak D call TRBD1 (5 bases). Germline values: CDR1 SGHRS, CDR2 YFSETQ. The germline V and J ends were trimmed by 0 bases and 12 bases, with 9 bases remaining between them. CDR3 length: 12 residues. The chain's CDR3 is CASSLEAGKLFL. The CDR3 DNA reads TGCGCCAGCAGCTTGGAGGCAGGGAAGCTGTTTTTA.

This clonotype was counted ten times or more. The J gene is TRBJ1-2, the V gene TRBV5-1; TRBD1 might be the D (6 bases). The CDR3 sequence is 14 residues long. Trimming took 0 bases from V and 5 from J, leaving 11 bases between them. Germline assignment: CDR1 SGHRS and CDR2 YFSETQ. The CDR3 DNA is TGCGCCAGCAGCTTGGATGGGGGCCGATATGGCTACACCTTC. Translated, it gives CASSLDGGRYGYTF.